This T cell receptor (beta chain) was obtained from a study of graft-versus-host responses after intestinal transplantation. Study at large: The recipients all started with anti-thymocyte globulin induction and then took tacrolimus and steroids for 3 to 4 years. Study-level findings and limits: Ileal or blood samples showed some GvH clones first, and such clones were also found in recipient marrow. Within the allografts of patients who had graft-donor T cell macrochimerism, graft-versus-host to host-versus-graft clonal ratios were high. GvH clone levels peaked in circulation, and this peak was associated with early post-transplant HvG declines.

Concerning this clone itself: The target antigen is unknown.

Sequencing used immunoSEQ multiplex PCR; TCRdb keeps in-frame clones, though not all of them. The sample has about 90,000 clones, 80% to 95% seen once; the top ten hold about 0.3%. Germline-derived CDR1 and CDR2 are SGDLS and YYNGEE. CDR3 size: 13 residues. V was shortened by 0 bases and J by 5 bases, with 7 bases between the two germline ends. The chain couples TRBV9 to TRBJ2-3; D ambiguous. The specimen was unstimulated CD4+ T cells sorted from spleen or lymph node cells, collected before intestinal transplant. The sequence was collected from a human donor who received an intestinal transplant. CDR3 protein: CASSVGMGDTQYF. The DNA of the CDR3 is TGTGCCAGCAGCGTAGGTATGGGAGATACGCAGTATTTT.